This note documents a single TCR beta chain sequence. What it binds is unknown. A junction end diverges from the germline sequence, so it may reflect a read error. Samples were assayed with immunoSEQ v3.0 at survey level. Using immunoSEQ multiplex PCR, the repertoire was profiled, and TCRdb retains in-frame clones only, with some absent. The data show 20,000 to 25,000 clones, around nine tenths seen once. These data belong to a study of long-term antiretroviral therapy in people with HIV. General study points: Repertoires with HIV possessed tighter CDR3 length spans than those of controls.

The receptor's source is a man between 60 and 70 years old with HIV. Material: unsorted PBMCs, obtained 2.3 years after starting antiretroviral therapy.

The CDR3 protein is CASARTTPTNTQYF. DNA of the CDR3: TGTGCCAGTGCGAGGACAACCCCCACAAATACGCAGTATTTT. The rearrangement joins TRBV5-5 to TRBJ2-3; maybe TRBD1 (5 bases). Germline assignment: CDR1 SGHKS and CDR2 YYEKEE (reference sequence). CDR3 size: 14 residues.